Each of the 2 T cell receptor beta chains below was sequenced from the same sample in a study of blood T cell repertoires in COVID-19. TCRdb's copy holds only in-frame clones and misses some; the assay was immunoSEQ multiplex PCR. The table records fewer than 250,000 clones, around four fifths of them present only once. The sample comprised peripheral blood. The receptor source for this set is a man under 40 with active or convalescent COVID-19.

The V call is TRBV6-5, the J call TRBJ2-1; 16 bases are shared with TRBD2. Germline V gene sequence: CDR1 MNHEY, CDR2 SVGAGI. J was trimmed by 7 bases and V by 6 bases; bases with no gene match: 3. The CDR3 extends over 15 amino acids. The CDR3 region is CASREGLAGGNEQFF. As DNA, the CDR3 is TGTGCCAGCAGGGAGGGACTAGCGGGGGGGAATGAGCAGTTCTTC.

V is TRBV2 and J is TRBJ1-5; D not resolved. Germline V gives CDR1 SNHLY, CDR2 FYNNEI. There are 15 residues in the CDR3. V gave up 4 bases and J gave up 2 bases, with 12 bases separating them. As DNA, the CDR3 is TGTGCCAGCAGTGGGGAGATGGGTCGCAATCAGCCCCAGCATTTT. It translates to CASSGEMGRNQPQHF.